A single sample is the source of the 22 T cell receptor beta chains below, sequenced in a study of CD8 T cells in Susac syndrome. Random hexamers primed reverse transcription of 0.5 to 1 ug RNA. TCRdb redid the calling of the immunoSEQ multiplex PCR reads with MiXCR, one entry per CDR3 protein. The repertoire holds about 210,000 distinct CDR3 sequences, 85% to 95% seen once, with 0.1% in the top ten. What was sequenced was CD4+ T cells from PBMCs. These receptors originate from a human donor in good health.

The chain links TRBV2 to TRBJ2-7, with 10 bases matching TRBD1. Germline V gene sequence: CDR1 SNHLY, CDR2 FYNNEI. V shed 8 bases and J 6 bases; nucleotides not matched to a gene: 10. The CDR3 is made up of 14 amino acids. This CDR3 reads CASFSDRGLFEQYF. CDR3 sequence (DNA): TGTGCCAGCTTTAGTGACAGGGGGCTGTTCGAGCAGTACTTC.

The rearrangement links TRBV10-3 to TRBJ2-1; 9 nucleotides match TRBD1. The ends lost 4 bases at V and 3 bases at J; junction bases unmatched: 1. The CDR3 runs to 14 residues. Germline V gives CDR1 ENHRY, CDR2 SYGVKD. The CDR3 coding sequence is TGTGCCATCAGTGGGACAGGGGACTACAATGAGCAGTTCTTC. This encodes CAISGTGDYNEQFF.

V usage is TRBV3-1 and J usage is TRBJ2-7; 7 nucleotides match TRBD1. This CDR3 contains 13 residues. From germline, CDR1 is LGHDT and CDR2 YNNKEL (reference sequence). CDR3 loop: CASSQGLETGPVV. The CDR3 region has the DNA TGTGCCAGCAGCCAAGGCCTTGAGACAGGGCCAGTTGTC.

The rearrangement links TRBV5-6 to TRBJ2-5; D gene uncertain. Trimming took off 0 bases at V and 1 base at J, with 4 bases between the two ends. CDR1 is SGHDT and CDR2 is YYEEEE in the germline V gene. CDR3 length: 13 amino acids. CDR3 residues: CASSLDSQETQYF. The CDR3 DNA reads TGTGCCAGCAGCTTGGACAGCCAAGAGACCCAGTACTTC.

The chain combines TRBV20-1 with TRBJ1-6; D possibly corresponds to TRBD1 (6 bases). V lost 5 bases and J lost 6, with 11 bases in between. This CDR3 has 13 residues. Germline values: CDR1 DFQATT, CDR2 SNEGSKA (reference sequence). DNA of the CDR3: TGCAGTGCTTGGGGGCGCGGTAATTCACCCCTCCACTTT. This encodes CSAWGRGNSPLHF.

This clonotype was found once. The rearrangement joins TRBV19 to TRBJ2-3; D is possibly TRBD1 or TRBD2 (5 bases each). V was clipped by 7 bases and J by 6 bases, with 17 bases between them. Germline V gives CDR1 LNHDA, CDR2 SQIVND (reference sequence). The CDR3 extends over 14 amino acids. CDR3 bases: TGTGCCAGTAAGCTTCAGGGAGTCGTGGATACGCAGTATTTT. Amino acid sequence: CASKLQGVVDTQYF. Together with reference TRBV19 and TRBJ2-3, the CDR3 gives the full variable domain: DGGITQSPKYLFRKEGQNVTLSCEQNLNHDAMYWYRQDPGQGLRLIYYSQIVNDFQKGDIAEGYSVSREKKESFPLTVTSAQKNPTAFYLCASKLQGVVDTQYFGPGTRLTVL.

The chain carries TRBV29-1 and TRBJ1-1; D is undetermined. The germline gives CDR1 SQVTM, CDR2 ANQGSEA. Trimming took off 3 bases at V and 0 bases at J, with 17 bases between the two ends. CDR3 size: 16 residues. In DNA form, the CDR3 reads TGCAGCGTTGATTTTTCGGCAGGAAAAATGAACACTGAAGCTTTCTTT. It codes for CSVDFSAGKMNTEAFF.

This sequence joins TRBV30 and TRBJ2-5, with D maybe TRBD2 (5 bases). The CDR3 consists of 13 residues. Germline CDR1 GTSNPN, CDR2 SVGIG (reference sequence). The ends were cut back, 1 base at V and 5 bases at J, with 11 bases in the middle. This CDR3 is CAWSEGGQETQYF. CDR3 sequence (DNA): TGTGCCTGGAGTGAAGGAGGTCAGGAGACCCAGTACTTC.

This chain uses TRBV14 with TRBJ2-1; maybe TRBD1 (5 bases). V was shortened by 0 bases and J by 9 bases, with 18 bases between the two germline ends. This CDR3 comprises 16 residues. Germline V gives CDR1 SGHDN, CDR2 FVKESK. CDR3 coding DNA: TGTGCCAGCAGCCAAGATCTCCAGGGAAGTCATAGTGAGCAGTTCTTC. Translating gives CASSQDLQGSHSEQFF.

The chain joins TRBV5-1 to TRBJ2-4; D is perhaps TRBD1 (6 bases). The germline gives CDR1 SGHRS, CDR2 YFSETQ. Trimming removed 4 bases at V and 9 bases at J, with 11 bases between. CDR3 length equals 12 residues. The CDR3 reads CASSRPGVIQYF. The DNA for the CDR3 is TGCGCCAGCAGCCGCCCAGGGGTCATTCAGTACTTC.

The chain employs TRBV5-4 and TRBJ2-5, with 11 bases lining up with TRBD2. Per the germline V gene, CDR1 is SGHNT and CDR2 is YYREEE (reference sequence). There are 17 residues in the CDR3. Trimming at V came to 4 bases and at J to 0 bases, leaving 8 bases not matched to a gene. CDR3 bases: TGTGCCAGCAGCATAGCGGGAGGGCCATCCGACCAAGAGACCCAGTACTTC. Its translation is CASSIAGGPSDQETQYF.

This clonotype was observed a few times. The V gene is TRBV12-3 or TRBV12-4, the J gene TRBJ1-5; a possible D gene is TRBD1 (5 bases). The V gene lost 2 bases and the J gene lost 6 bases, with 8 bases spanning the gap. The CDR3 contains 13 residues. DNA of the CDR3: TGTGCCAGCAGTTTACCGGGGGGTCAGCCCCAGCATTTT. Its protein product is CASSLPGGQPQHF.

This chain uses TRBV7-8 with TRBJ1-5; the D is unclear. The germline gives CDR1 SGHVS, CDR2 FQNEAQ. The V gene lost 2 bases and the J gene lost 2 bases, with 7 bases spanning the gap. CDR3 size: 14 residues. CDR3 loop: CASSLQAGNQPQHF. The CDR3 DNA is TGTGCCAGCAGCTTACAAGCGGGCAATCAGCCCCAGCATTTT.

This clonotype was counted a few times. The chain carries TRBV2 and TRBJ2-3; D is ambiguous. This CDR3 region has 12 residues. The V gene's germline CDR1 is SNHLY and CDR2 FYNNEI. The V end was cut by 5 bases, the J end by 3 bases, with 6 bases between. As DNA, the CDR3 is TGTGCCAGCAGTCCTTATACAGATACGCAGTATTTT. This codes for CASSPYTDTQYF.

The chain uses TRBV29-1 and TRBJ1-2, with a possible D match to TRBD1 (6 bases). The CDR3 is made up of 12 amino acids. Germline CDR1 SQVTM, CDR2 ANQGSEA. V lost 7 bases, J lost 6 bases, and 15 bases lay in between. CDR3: CSASGQRNGYTF. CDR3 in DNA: TGCAGCGCCTCTGGACAGCGCAATGGCTACACCTTC.

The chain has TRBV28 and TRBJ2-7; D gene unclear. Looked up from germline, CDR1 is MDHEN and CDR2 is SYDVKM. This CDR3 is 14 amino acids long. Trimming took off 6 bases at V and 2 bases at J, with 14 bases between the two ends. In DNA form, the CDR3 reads TGTGCCAGCAGCCGACCGGATGCACCCTACGAGCAGTACGTC. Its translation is CASSRPDAPYEQYV.

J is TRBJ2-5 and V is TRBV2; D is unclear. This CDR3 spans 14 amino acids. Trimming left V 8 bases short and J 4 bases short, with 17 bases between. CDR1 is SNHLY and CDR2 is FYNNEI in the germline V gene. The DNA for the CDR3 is TGTGCCAGCCGTCCTGGGGTTTGGTCAGAGACCCAGTACTTC. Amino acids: CASRPGVWSETQYF.

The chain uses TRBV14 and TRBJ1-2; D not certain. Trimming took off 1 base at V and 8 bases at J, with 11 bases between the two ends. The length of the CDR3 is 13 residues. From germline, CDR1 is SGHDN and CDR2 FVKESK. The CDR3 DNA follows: TGTGCCAGCAGCCAAGGAGTTTTAGAGGGCTACACCTTC. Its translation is CASSQGVLEGYTF.

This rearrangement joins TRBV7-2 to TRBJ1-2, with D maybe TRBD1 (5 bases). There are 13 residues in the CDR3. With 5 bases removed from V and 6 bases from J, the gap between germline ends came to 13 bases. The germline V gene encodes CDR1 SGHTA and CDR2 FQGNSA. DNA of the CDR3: TGTGCCAGCAGCCTTGGGACGGCCGATGGCTACACCTTC. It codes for CASSLGTADGYTF.

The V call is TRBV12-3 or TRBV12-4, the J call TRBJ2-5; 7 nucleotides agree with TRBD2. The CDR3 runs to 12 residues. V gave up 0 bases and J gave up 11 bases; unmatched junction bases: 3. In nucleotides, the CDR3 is TGTGCCAGCAGTTTAGCGGGAGGGGCACAGTACTTC. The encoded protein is CASSLAGGAQYF.

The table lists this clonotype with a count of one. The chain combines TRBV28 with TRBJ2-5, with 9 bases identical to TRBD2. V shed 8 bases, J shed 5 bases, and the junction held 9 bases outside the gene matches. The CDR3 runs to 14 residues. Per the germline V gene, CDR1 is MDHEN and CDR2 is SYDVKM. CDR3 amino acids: CASRVAGVDETQYF. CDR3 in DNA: TGTGCCAGCCGGGTAGCGGGAGTGGATGAGACCCAGTACTTC.

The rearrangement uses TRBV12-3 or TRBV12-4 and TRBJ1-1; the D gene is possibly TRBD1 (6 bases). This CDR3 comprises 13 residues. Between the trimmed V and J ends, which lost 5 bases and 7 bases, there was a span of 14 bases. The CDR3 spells CASSLQGRGEAFF. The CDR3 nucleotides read TGTGCCAGCAGTCTTCAGGGGCGCGGTGAAGCTTTCTTT.